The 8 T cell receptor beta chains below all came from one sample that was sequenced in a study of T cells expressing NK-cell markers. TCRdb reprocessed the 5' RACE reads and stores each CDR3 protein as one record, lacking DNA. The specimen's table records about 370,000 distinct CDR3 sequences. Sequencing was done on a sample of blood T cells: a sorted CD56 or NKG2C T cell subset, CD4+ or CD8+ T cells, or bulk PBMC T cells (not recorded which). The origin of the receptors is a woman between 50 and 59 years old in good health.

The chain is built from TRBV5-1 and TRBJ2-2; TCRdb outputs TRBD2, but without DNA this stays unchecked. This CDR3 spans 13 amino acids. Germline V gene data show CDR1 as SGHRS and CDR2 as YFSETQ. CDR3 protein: CASGSGSPGELFF.

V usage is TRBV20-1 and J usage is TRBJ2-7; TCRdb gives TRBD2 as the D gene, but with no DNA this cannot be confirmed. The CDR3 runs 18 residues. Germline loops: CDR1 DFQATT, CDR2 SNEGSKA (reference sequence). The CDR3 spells CSARGPGLAGGFSYEQYF.

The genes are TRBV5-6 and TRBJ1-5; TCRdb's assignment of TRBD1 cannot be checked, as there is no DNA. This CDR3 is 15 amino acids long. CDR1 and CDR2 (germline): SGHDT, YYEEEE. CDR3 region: CASSQQGASGQPQHF.

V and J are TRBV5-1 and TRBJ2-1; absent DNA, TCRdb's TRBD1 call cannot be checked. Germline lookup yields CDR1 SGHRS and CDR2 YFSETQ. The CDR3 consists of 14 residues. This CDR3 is CASSLGQARYEQFF.

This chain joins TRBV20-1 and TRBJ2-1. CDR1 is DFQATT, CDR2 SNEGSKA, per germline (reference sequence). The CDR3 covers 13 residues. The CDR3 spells CSASKSSYNEQFF.

The chain's CDR3 is CASSQAWTSGRFHNEQFF. The chain uses TRBV3-1 and TRBJ2-1; the TCRdb call, TRBD2, lacks DNA for checking. The CDR3 is made up of 18 amino acids. The germline V gene encodes CDR1 LGHDT and CDR2 YNNKEL (reference sequence).

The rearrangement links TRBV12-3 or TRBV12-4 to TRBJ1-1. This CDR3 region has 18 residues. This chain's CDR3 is CASSLATLGRRTHTEAFF.

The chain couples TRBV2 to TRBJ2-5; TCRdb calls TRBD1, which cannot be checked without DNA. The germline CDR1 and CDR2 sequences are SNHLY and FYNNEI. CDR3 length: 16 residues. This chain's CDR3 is CASSEAGTGGRETQYF.